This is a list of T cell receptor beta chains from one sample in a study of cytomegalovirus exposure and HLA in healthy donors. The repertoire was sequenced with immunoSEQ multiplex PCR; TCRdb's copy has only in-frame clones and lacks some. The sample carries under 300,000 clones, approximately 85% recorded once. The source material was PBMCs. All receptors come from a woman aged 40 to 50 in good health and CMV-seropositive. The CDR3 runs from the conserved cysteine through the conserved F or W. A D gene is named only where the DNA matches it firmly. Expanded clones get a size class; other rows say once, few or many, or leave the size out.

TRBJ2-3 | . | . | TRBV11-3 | CASSFGMWADTQYF | TGTGCCAGCAGCTTCGGGATGTGGGCAGATACGCAGTATTTT
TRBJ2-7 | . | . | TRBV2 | CASSEARMDEQYF | TGTGCCAGCAGTGAAGCGAGGATGGACGAGCAGTACTTC
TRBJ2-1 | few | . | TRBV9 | CASSVVRDPLWNEQFF | TGTGCCAGCAGCGTAGTCCGGGATCCCCTATGGAATGAGCAGTTCTTC
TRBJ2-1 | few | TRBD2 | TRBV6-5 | CASSLFRRLAGGEQFF | TGTGCCAGCAGTTTGTTCCGAAGACTAGCGGGAGGTGAGCAGTTCTTC
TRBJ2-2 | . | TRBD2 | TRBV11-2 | CASSLDGAGVWGTGELFF | TGTGCCAGCAGCTTAGATGGGGCGGGAGTGTGGGGGACCGGGGAGCTGTTTTTT
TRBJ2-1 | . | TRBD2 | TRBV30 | CAWSLTGTSGSVYNEQFF | TGTGCCTGGAGTCTTACCGGGACTAGCGGGAGCGTGTACAATGAGCAGTTCTTC
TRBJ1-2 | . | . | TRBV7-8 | CASSLASPSGGKGYTF | TGTGCCAGCAGCTTAGCGTCCCCTAGCGGGGGGAAAGGCTACACCTTC
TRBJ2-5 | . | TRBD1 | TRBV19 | CASSIGPYRGQTQYF | TGTGCCAGTAGTATAGGCCCATACAGGGGGCAGACCCAGTACTTC
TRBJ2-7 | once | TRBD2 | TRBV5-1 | CASSPTSGRAYEQYF | TGCGCCAGCAGCCCGACTAGCGGGAGGGCTTACGAGCAGTACTTC
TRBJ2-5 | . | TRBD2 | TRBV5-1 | CASSLSRREGSGETQYF | TGCGCCAGCAGCTTGAGTAGGAGGGAGGGTTCGGGTGAGACCCAGTACTTC
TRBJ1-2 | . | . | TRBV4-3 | CASSPGQGYGYTF | TGCGCCAGCAGCCCCGGCCAGGGCTATGGCTACACCTTC
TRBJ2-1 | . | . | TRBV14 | CASSYQSGFYNEQFF | TGTGCCAGCAGCTACCAATCCGGGTTCTACAATGAGCAGTTCTTC
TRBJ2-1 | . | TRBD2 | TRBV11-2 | CASSKAGGPSGEQFF | TGTGCCAGCAGCAAAGCGGGAGGGCCGTCTGGTGAGCAGTTCTTC
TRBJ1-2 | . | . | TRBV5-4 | CASSLFRDYGYTF | TGTGCCAGCAGCTTGTTCAGGGACTATGGCTACACCTTC
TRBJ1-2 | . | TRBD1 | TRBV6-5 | CASRRGQGTSGYTF | TGTGCCAGCAGGCGAGGACAGGGGACTTCTGGCTACACCTTC
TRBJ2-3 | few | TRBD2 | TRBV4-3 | CASSPSAREGVGTQYF | TGCGCCAGCAGCCCTTCGGCGCGGGAGGGGGTGGGTACGCAGTATTTT
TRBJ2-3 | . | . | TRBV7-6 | CASSLGQGLGGTQYF | TGTGCCAGCAGCTTAGGACAGGGACTAGGGGGTACGCAGTATTTT
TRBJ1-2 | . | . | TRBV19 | CASSIDERENYGYTF | TGTGCCAGTAGTATAGATGAGCGGGAGAACTATGGCTACACCTTC
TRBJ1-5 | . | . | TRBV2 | CASSDSINQPQHF | TGTGCCAGCAGTGACAGTATTAATCAGCCCCAGCATTTT
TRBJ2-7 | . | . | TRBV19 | CASSPTGSVGYEQYF | TGTGCCAGTAGTCCCACGGGTTCGGTCGGCTACGAGCAGTACTTC
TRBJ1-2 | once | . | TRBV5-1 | CAHLTVFPF | TGCGCCCATTTGACAGTATTCCCCTTC
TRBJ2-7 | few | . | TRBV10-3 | CAISESGVGEQYF | TGTGCCATCAGTGAGTCCGGGGTGGGCGAGCAGTACTTC
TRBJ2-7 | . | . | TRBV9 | CASSPGAGQAYEQYF | TGTGCCAGCAGCCCGGGAGCGGGACAGGCTTACGAGCAGTACTTC
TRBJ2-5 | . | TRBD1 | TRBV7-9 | CASSSPLGQGGETQYF | TGTGCCAGCAGCTCCCCTCTGGGACAGGGGGGAGAGACCCAGTACTTC
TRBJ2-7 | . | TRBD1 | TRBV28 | CASISGQGAGMDEQYF | TGTGCCAGCATTTCTGGACAGGGGGCTGGAATGGACGAGCAGTACTTC
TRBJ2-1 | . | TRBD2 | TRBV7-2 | CASSLAGTTLYNEQFF | TGTGCCAGCAGCTTAGCCGGGACTACCTTATACAATGAGCAGTTCTTC
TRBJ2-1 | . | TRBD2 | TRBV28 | CASSTSGRGNEQFF | TGTGCCAGCAGTACTAGCGGGAGGGGTAATGAGCAGTTCTTC
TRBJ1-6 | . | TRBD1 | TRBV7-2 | CASSLVLGQGSSSLHF | TGTGCCAGCAGCTTAGTTTTGGGACAGGGGAGTTCGTCCCTCCACTTT
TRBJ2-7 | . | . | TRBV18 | CASSPPRAYEQYF | TGTGCCAGCTCACCCCCCAGGGCTTACGAGCAGTACTTC
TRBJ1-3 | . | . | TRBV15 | CATSTRTHTRSGNTIYF | TGTGCCACCAGCACCCGGACTCACACCCGCTCTGGAAACACCATATATTTT
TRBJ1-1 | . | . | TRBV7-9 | CASSGRPSGTEAFF | TGTGCCAGCAGCGGTCGTCCTTCGGGCACTGAAGCTTTCTTT
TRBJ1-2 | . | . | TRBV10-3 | CAIRAQGYDYGYTF | TGTGCCATCCGGGCGCAGGGCTACGACTATGGCTACACCTTC
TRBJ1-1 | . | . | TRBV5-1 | CTSSLSGTKNTEAFF | TGCACCAGCAGCTTGTCCGGGACAAAGAACACTGAAGCTTTCTTT
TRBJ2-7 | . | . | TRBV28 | CATTRAFAYEQYF | TGTGCCACGACACGCGCTTTTGCCTACGAGCAGTACTTC
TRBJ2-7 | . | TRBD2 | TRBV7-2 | CASSTAASGINYEQYF | TGTGCCAGCAGCACCGCGGCTAGCGGGATTAACTACGAGCAGTACTTC
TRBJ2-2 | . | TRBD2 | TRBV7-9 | CSSSLGLAGYLAGELFF | TGTTCCAGCAGCTTAGGACTAGCGGGATACCTGGCCGGGGAGCTGTTTTTT
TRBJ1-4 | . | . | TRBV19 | CASNSEADEKLFF | TGTGCCAGTAATTCAGAGGCAGATGAAAAACTGTTTTTT
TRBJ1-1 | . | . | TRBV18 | CASSPPEWGQGEAFF | TGTGCCAGCTCACCACCAGAGTGGGGGCAGGGTGAAGCTTTCTTT
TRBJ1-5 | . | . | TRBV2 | CASQMEQGGNQPQHF | TGTGCCAGCCAGATGGAACAGGGAGGGAATCAGCCCCAGCATTTT
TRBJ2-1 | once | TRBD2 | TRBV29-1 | CSVEDGLAGPIF | TGCAGCGTTGAAGACGGCCTAGCGGGACCTATCTTC
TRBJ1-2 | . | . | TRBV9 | CASRTGGGYTF | TGTGCCAGCAGGACGGGAGGTGGCTACACCTTC